A selection of T cell receptor beta chains follows, all from one sample in a study of blood T cell repertoires in COVID-19. Sequencing was performed with immunoSEQ multiplex PCR; in TCRdb, only in-frame clones are kept and a portion is missing. Of around 150,000 clones listed, about four fifths are singletons. Sequenced material: peripheral blood. These TCRs come from a woman aged 60-70 years with acute or convalescent COVID-19. Both conserved end residues are trimmed from each CDR3.

TRBV20-1	TRBJ2-3	SARRDTQY
TRBV19	TRBJ2-3	ASASGDTQY
TRBV7-9	TRBJ1-1	ASSLGQLNTEAF
TRBV7-8	TRBJ2-7	ASSSRQSSYEQY
TRBV9	TRBJ2-3	ASSARGTSGMPDTQY
TRBV19	TRBJ1-1	ATVAPPPGEAF
TRBV10-3	TRBJ1-1	AISNHRGPNTEAF
TRBV3-1/TRBV3-2	TRBJ2-5	ASSQGGMQETQY
TRBV6-5	TRBJ2-7	ASSSPRGSSYEQY
TRBV18	TRBJ2-2	ASSPRQGPSNTGELF
TRBV10-3	TRBJ2-1	AISEAGRGANEQF
TRBV5-6	TRBJ1-2	ASSMGGRTAYGYT
TRBV6-1	TRBJ1-1	ASSEAIRGEAF
TRBV28	TRBJ2-7	ASSREVGRFEQY
TRBV12-5	TRBJ1-3	ASGLSRAAGNTIY
TRBV10-2	TRBJ2-1	ASSRDPSYNEQF
TRBV12-5	TRBJ1-6	ASGPFRSDYNSPLH
TRBV10-3	TRBJ2-6	ATSPGTGNSGANVLT
TRBV7-3	TRBJ2-5	ASSRTSGETQY
TRBV5-8	TRBJ1-5	ASSRVGQIRGNQPQH
TRBV7-2	TRBJ2-7	ASSPTLASYEQY
TRBV3-1/TRBV3-2	TRBJ1-1	ASSQTDSEAF
TRBV9	TRBJ2-1	ASSTSGTVGVEQF
TRBV6-5	TRBJ2-5	AISLSSGSYETQY
TRBV4-1	TRBJ1-1	ASSHTGQANTEAF
TRBV9	TRBJ1-2	ASSVDPSENGYT
TRBV7-8	TRBJ2-3	ASSLENRDTDTQY
TRBV9	TRBJ1-3	ASSTTGTPGGNTIY
TRBV5-1	TRBJ1-1	ASSPSGQGMSEAF
TRBV3-1/TRBV3-2	TRBJ1-6	ASSQFGESSTLH
TRBV30	TRBJ1-2	AWGLELGGYT
TRBV28	TRBJ1-2	ASNSRDRLANYGYT
TRBV24-1	TRBJ2-1	ATSDLGLAGALNEQF
TRBV7-2	TRBJ2-7	ASSLGSDSSYEQY
TRBV6-5	TRBJ1-2	ASRDSAVGYT
TRBV7-2	TRBJ2-5	ASSRTSGGRETQY
TRBV5-4	TRBJ1-2	ASGRQGEMDNGYT
TRBV24-1	TRBJ2-3	ATSEHYTDTQY
TRBV5-1	TRBJ2-3	ASSPGQGLGTDTQY
TRBV19	TRBJ1-6	ASSIGTESYNSPLH
TRBV19	TRBJ2-7	ASSIDARNPYEQY
TRBV11-3	TRBJ2-1	ASSLDRGQYNEQF